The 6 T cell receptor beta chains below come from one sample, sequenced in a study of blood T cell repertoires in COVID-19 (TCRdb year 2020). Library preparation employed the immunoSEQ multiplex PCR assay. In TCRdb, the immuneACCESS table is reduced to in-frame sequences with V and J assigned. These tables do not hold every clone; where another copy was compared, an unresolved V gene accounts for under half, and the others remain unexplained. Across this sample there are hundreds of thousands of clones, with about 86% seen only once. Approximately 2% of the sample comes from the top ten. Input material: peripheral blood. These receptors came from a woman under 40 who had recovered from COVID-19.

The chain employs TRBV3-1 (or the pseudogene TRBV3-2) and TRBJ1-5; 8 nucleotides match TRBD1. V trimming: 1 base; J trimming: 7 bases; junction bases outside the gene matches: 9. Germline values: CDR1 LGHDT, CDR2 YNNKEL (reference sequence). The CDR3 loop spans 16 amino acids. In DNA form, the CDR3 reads TGTGCCAGCAGCCAAGGGACAGGGAGCAACGGGCAGCCCCAGCATTTT. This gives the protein CASSQGTGSNGQPQHF.

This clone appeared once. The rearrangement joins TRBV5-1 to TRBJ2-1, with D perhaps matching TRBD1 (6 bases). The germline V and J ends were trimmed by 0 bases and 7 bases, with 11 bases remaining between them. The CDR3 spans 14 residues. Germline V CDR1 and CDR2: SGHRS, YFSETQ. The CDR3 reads CASSLVTGYNEQFF. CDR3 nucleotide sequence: TGCGCCAGCAGCTTGGTCACAGGGTATAATGAGCAGTTCTTC.

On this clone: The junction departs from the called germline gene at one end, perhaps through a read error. CDR3 sequence reads: CATSGDSYEQYF. CDR3 DNA sequence: TGTGCCACCAGTGGCGATTCCTACGAGCAGTACTTC. V usage is TRBV2 and J usage is TRBJ2-7, with D uncertain. CDR3 length: 12 amino acids. Germline CDR1 is SNHLY and CDR2 is FYNNEI.

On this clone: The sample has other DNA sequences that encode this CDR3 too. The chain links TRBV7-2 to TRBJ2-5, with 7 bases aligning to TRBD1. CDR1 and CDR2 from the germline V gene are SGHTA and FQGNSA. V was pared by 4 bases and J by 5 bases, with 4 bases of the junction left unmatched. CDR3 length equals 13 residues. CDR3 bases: TGTGCCAGCAGCTCGACAGGGTCGGAGACCCAGTACTTC. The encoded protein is CASSSTGSETQYF.

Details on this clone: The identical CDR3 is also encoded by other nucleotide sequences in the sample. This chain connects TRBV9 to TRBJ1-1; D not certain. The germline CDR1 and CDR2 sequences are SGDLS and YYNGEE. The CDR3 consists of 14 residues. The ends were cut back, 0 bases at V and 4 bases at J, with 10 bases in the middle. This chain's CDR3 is CASSVVGGGTEAFF. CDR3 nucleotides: TGTGCCAGCAGCGTAGTAGGTGGCGGCACTGAAGCTTTCTTT.

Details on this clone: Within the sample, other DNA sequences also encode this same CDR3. CDR3 DNA: TGTGCCAGCAGCCGGGGACAGAACTATGGCTACACCTTC. Translation gives CASSRGQNYGYTF. This rearrangement joins TRBV7-9 to TRBJ1-2, with 7 bases identical to TRBD1. Germline trimming cut 5 bases from V and 2 bases from J; bases unmatched to any gene: 2. This CDR3 has 13 residues. Germline V gene sequence: CDR1 SEHNR, CDR2 FQNEAQ (reference sequence).